The rows below give T cell receptor beta chains drawn from one sample of a study of OX40 agonist ivuxolimab in advanced cancers. The protocol was immunoSEQ multiplex PCR, while the TCRdb copy is restricted to in-frame clones and leaves out a portion. The sample lists roughly 56,000 clones; roughly 83% were seen once. The sample here was CD4+ or CD8+ T cells sorted from blood, taken in a trial of the OX40 agonist ivuxolimab. The receptor set was obtained from an adult with an advanced solid tumor such as melanoma, head and neck, liver or kidney cancer. The CDR3 runs from the conserved cysteine through the conserved F or W.

>TRBV10-2|TRBJ1-2
CATSGDKHGYTF
>TRBV15|TRBJ1-1
CATSRDPRFSNEAFF
>TRBV7-8|TRBJ1-1
CASSLTRGASNTEAFF
>TRBV5-1|TRBJ1-1
CASSLVQGMITFF
>TRBV20-1|TRBJ2-7
CSASTGYEQYF
>TRBV6-1|TRBJ2-1
CASSGDGSVLGLNEQFF
>TRBV11-3|TRBJ1-6
CASSLDGLSPLHF
>TRBV5-5|TRBJ1-2
CASSLGFWQGIGGYTF
>TRBV7-3|TRBJ2-1
CASSLDVTSRGEQFF
>TRBV5-1|TRBJ2-7
CASSARDVAYEQYF
>TRBV5-4|TRBJ2-2
CASSLGLAGVSGELFF
>TRBV6-6|TRBJ1-5
CASRRDRGTDQPQHF
>TRBV7-3|TRBJ1-1
CASSLIGENTEAFF
>TRBV5-1|TRBJ2-1
CASSLLREQFF
>TRBV6-6|TRBJ1-4
CASSTHGTGYEKLFF
>TRBV19|TRBJ1-6
CASSIQDSPLHF
>TRBV5-5|TRBJ2-7
CASSWGGQGFYEQYF
>TRBV5-4|TRBJ2-1
CASSLDLAGANEQFF
>TRBV6-6|TRBJ2-7
CASTRNHYEQYF
>TRBV6-1|TRBJ2-7
CASNRADGNEQYF
>TRBV7-2|TRBJ2-1
CASSPNGQDHNEQFF
>TRBV7-8|TRBJ1-6
CASSLGPQGYSPLHF
>TRBV19|TRBJ1-6
CASSILPMAGHSPLHF
>TRBV7-9|TRBJ2-4
CASSGGGVVLYF
>TRBV2|TRBJ2-1
CASSARWAGGYNEQFF
>TRBV30|TRBJ2-3
CAWSPARAGGKDTQYF
>TRBV4-2|TRBJ1-2
CASSQDRGARYGYTF
>TRBV14|TRBJ2-5
CASSQDGRGPETQYF
>TRBV6-1|TRBJ1-1
CASSRGASTEAFF
>TRBV6-6|TRBJ1-2
CASSYEREGYGYTF
>TRBV5-6|TRBJ1-2
CASSLLAGPNYGYTF
>TRBV5-1|TRBJ1-6
CASSLGQRSSYNSPLHF
>TRBV2|TRBJ1-4
CASLFGTPEKLFF
>TRBV30|TRBJ1-2
CAWSARDRGHSNYGYTF
>TRBV15|TRBJ2-7
CATSRDLRRSISYEQYF
>TRBV19|TRBJ2-7
CASSIGVLADAIPYEQYF
>TRBV6-5|TRBJ1-1
CASTGNTEAFF
>TRBV10-2|TRBJ1-1
CASSEFGRTNTEAFF
>TRBV19|TRBJ1-2
CASSIQTANYGYTF
>TRBV6-5|TRBJ1-2
CASRPRQGSYGYTF
>TRBV11-2|TRBJ2-7
CASSLVSGSSYEQYF